The 28 T cell receptor beta chains reported below all come from one sample, sequenced in a study of shared clonotypes between healthy human individuals. Sequencing used immunoSEQ multiplex PCR; TCRdb keeps in-frame clones, though not all of them. This sample yields about 2 million clones, of which 90% to 95% are seen a single time; more than 0.1% belongs to the top ten. Sequencing was performed on naive CD4+ T cells sorted from blood. Subset defined: CD45RA+ positively selected. Receptor source: a man between 18 and 35 years old in good health.

The genes are TRBV5-1 and TRBJ1-5; 9 positions agree with TRBD1. There are 15 residues in the CDR3. Germline CDR1 and CDR2: SGHRS and YFSETQ. Trimming took 4 bases from V and 5 from J; bases not matched to a gene: 7. This CDR3 is CASSPGDRVDQPQHF. The DNA for the CDR3 is TGCGCCAGCAGCCCCGGGGACAGGGTTGATCAGCCCCAGCATTTT.

The CDR3 nucleotides read TGTGCCAGTAGTATCGGCAGGAATCAGCCCCAGCATTTT. It encodes CASSIGRNQPQHF. The J gene is TRBJ1-5, the V gene TRBV19; D is uncertain. CDR1 and CDR2 from the germline V gene are LNHDA and SQIVND (reference sequence). The V end lost 3 bases, the J end lost 4 bases, and 7 bases lay between the germline ends. CDR3 length: 13 residues. Full variable domain (remainder filled in from reference TRBV19 and TRBJ1-5): DGGITQSPKYLFRKEGQNVTLSCEQNLNHDAMYWYRQDPGQGLRLIYYSQIVNDFQKGDIAEGYSVSREKKESFPLTVTSAQKNPTAFYLCASSIGRNQPQHFGDGTRLSIL.

The chain employs TRBV11-3 and TRBJ2-5; D is unresolved. This CDR3 has 13 amino acids. Trimming took off 2 bases at V and 1 base at J, with 5 bases between the two ends. The germline gives CDR1 SGHNT, CDR2 YENEEA. The CDR3 coding sequence is TGTGCCAGCAGCTTATACGGCCAAGAGACCCAGTACTTC. Its protein product is CASSLYGQETQYF.

This rearrangement joins TRBV6-1 to TRBJ1-3; 12 bases are a match to TRBD1. The J segment lost 2 bases and the V segment lost 6 bases, leaving 2 bases of the junction unmatched. Per the germline V gene, CDR1 is MNHNS and CDR2 is SASEGT. This CDR3 contains 15 residues. The CDR3 sequence is CASRGQGAPGNTIYF. The CDR3 DNA sequence: TGTGCCAGCAGGGGACAGGGGGCGCCTGGAAACACCATATATTTT.

This sequence joins TRBV28 and TRBJ2-3, with D tentatively TRBD2 (6 bases). Germline V gives CDR1 MDHEN, CDR2 SYDVKM. The CDR3 spans 16 residues. The ends were cut back, 3 bases at V and 2 bases at J, with 15 bases in the middle. CDR3 DNA: TGTGCCAGCAGTTTTCCCGGGGCGGGGACCACAGATACGCAGTATTTT. It codes for CASSFPGAGTTDTQYF.

This chain connects TRBV5-6 to TRBJ2-3, with 8 bases aligning to TRBD2. The CDR3 runs to 15 residues. V was clipped by 4 bases and J by 10 bases; unmatched bases: 14. CDR1 is SGHDT and CDR2 is YYEEEE in the germline V gene. The CDR3 DNA reads TGTGCCAGCAGCCCAACAGCGGGCCCCGGGAGGGCGCAGTATTTT. It yields the protein CASSPTAGPGRAQYF.

As concerns this clone: Possible read error: a much larger clone is one base away. This chain links TRBV6-5 with TRBJ1-6, with D possibly TRBD1 on 6 matching bases. Trimming left V 2 bases short and J 2 bases short, with 7 bases between. CDR3 length equals 15 residues. The germline gives CDR1 MNHEY, CDR2 SVGAGI. The CDR3 spells CASSYGQTYNSPLHF. The CDR3 DNA follows: TGTGCCAGCAGTTACGGACAGACCTATAATTCACCCCTCCACTTT.

CDR3 amino acids: CASSLANRGPIQYF. The CDR3 DNA follows: TGCGCCAGCAGCTTGGCCAACCGAGGGCCCATTCAGTACTTC. This chain uses TRBV5-1 with TRBJ2-4; D is possibly TRBD2 (5 bases). The CDR3 has 14 amino acids. Trimming removed 0 bases at V and 9 bases at J, with 13 bases between. Germline V gene sequence: CDR1 SGHRS, CDR2 YFSETQ.

CDR3 loop: CASQVGGFEKLFF. The CDR3 DNA sequence: TGTGCCAGCCAAGTTGGTGGGTTCGAAAAACTGTTTTTT. This chain links TRBV28 with TRBJ1-4; D ambiguous. This CDR3 is 13 amino acids long. V was cut by 8 bases and J by 8 bases, with 15 bases left in between. CDR1 is MDHEN and CDR2 is SYDVKM in the germline V gene. Based on the CDR3 plus reference TRBV28 and TRBJ1-4, the full variable domain is DVKVTQSSRYLVKRTGEKVFLECVQDMDHENMFWYRQDPGLGLRLIYFSYDVKMKEKGDIPEGYSVSREKKERFSLILESASTNQTSMYLCASQVGGFEKLFFGSGTQLSVL.

The chain carries TRBV10-3 and TRBJ1-2, with D uncertain. Germline-derived CDR1 and CDR2 are ENHRY and SYGVKD. The CDR3 consists of 11 residues. V dropped 5 bases and J dropped 3 bases, with 4 bases sitting between them. The CDR3 nucleotides read TGTGCCATCAGTCAGTACTATGGCTACACCTTC. As protein: CAISQYYGYTF.

The V call is TRBV28, the J call TRBJ2-1, with 7 bases that match TRBD1. Germline CDR1 MDHEN, CDR2 SYDVKM. Trimming took 5 bases from V and 5 from J; bases not matched to a gene: 9. The CDR3 extends over 15 amino acids. The CDR3 loop is CASSGSLTGDNEQFF. The CDR3 DNA reads as TGTGCCAGCAGTGGAAGCTTAACAGGGGACAATGAGCAGTTCTTC.

CDR3 sequence: CASGVFSNQPQHF. As DNA, the CDR3 is TGTGCCAGCGGGGTTTTTAGCAATCAGCCCCAGCATTTT. J is TRBJ1-5 and V is TRBV6-6; unclear D gene. Germline CDR1 and CDR2: MNHNY and SVGAGI (reference sequence). V was cut by 8 bases and J by 0 bases, with 8 bases left in between. The CDR3 is made up of 13 amino acids.

V usage is TRBV30 and J usage is TRBJ2-7, with TRBD1 matching over 10 bases. Losses at the gene ends were 3 bases for V and 7 bases for J; bases not matched to a gene: 6. The CDR3 spans 13 residues. The germline V gene encodes CDR1 GTSNPN and CDR2 SVGIG (reference sequence). CDR3 bases: TGTGCCTGGAGGGACAGGGGGAGGGGGGAGCAGTACTTC. This translates into CAWRDRGRGEQYF.

This clone was found a few times. The J gene is TRBJ2-2, the V gene TRBV21-1; the table's D call, TRBD1, was not checked against the DNA. TRBV21-1 is designated a pseudogene. This CDR3 spans 16 amino acids. CDR3 coding DNA: TGTGCCAGCAGCAAAAGGACAGGGAGGGAAACCGGGGAGCTGTTTTTT. As protein: CASSKRTGRETGELFF.

Of note for this clone: Possible read error: a much larger clone is one base away. The chain recombines TRBV4-2 with TRBJ1-2; D is ambiguous. This CDR3 comprises 14 residues. Germline-derived CDR1 and CDR2 are LGHNA and YNFKEQ. The CDR3 DNA reads as TGTGCCAGCAGCTTTTCCCGGAAATCTGAGGGTGACACTTTC. Protein product: CASSFSRKSEGDTF.

The rearrangement uses TRBV28 and TRBJ2-2; D gene unclear. The length of the CDR3 is 18 residues. The germline CDR1 and CDR2 sequences are MDHEN and SYDVKM. V lost 2 bases to trimming and J lost 1 base, with 17 bases between them. The CDR3 reads CASSLGWWLSENTGELFF. Here the CDR3 DNA reads TGTGCCAGCAGTTTAGGGTGGTGGCTATCGGAGAACACCGGGGAGCTGTTTTTT.

This clone was detected once. The chain is built from TRBV20-1 and TRBJ1-1; D is unresolved. The CDR3 runs to 11 residues. V was pared by 6 bases and J by 3 bases, with 8 bases between. Per the germline V gene, CDR1 is DFQATT and CDR2 is SNEGSKA (reference sequence). The CDR3, as DNA: TGCAGTGCCGTAAGAGACACTGAAGCTTTCTTT. Protein sequence: CSAVRDTEAFF.

The chain carries TRBV28 and TRBJ2-2; 11 nucleotides line up with TRBD1. The CDR3 totals 15 residues. Losses at the gene ends were 5 bases for V and 7 bases for J; bases not matched to a gene: 6. Germline lookup yields CDR1 MDHEN and CDR2 SYDVKM. CDR3 amino acids: CASSPGQGAFGELFF. CDR3 coding DNA: TGTGCCAGCAGTCCCGGACAGGGGGCGTTCGGGGAGCTGTTTTTT.

This chain uses TRBV19 with TRBJ2-7; D possibly corresponds to TRBD2 (5 bases). The germline V gene has CDR1 LNHDA and CDR2 SQIVND (reference sequence). Trimming took 6 bases from V and 7 from J, leaving 16 bases between them. The length of the CDR3 is 13 residues. In nucleotides, the CDR3 is TGTGCCAGTAGGGCAGCCTCAACGGGGGAGCAGTACTTC. This gives the protein CASRAASTGEQYF.

J is TRBJ2-7 and V is TRBV2; D might be TRBD2 (5 bases). V was shortened by 6 bases and J by 2 bases, with 14 bases between the two germline ends. Germline lookup yields CDR1 SNHLY and CDR2 FYNNEI. The CDR3 is 14 residues long. The CDR3 DNA is TGTGCCAGCAGGCCAGGACGGGGAACCTACGAGCAGTACTTC. This encodes CASRPGRGTYEQYF.

This chain uses TRBV11-2 with TRBJ1-1; TRBD1 might be the D (5 bases). Germline CDR1 reads SGHAT; CDR2 reads FQNNGV. With 1 base removed from V and 1 base from J, the gap between germline ends came to 10 bases. The CDR3 totals 15 residues. CDR3 loop: CASSLVSGRNTEAFF. Written as DNA, the CDR3 is TGTGCCAGCAGCTTAGTGTCGGGGCGGAACACTGAAGCTTTCTTT.

This clone came up once. The chain couples TRBV21-1 to TRBJ2-3; TRBD1 reflects the table's D call only, with no check against the DNA. TRBV21-1 counts as a pseudogene. The CDR3 has 16 residues. In nucleotides, the CDR3 is TGTGCCAGCCTTAACCCCGGACAGGAAGGCACAGATACGCAGTATTTT. Translation: CASLNPGQEGTDTQYF.

This chain links TRBV7-2 with TRBJ2-7, with a possible D match to TRBD1 (6 bases). CDR3 size: 17 residues. Germline CDR1 reads SGHTA; CDR2 reads FQGNSA. The V gene lost 1 base and the J gene lost 3 bases, with 19 bases spanning the gap. The CDR3 DNA reads TGTGCCAGCAGCTTAGTCGCTGGGGCAGGGGACCGCTACGAGCAGTACTTC. Encoded protein: CASSLVAGAGDRYEQYF. Supplemented by reference TRBV7-2 and TRBJ2-7, the full variable domain reads GAGVSQSPSNKVTEKGKDVELRCDPISGHTALYWYRQSLGQGLEFLIYFQGNSAPDKSGLPSDRFSAERTGGSVSTLTIQRTQQEDSAVYLCASSLVAGAGDRYEQYFGPGTRLTVT.

The chain has TRBV5-6 and TRBJ2-2, with D possibly being TRBD1 or TRBD2 (5 bases each). Germline V gene data show CDR1 as SGHDT and CDR2 as YYEEEE. The CDR3 loop spans 14 amino acids. Trimming shortened V by 4 bases and J by 7 bases, and 14 bases separated the two germline ends. The CDR3, as DNA: TGTGCCAGCAGCGTCCAAGGGACGGACGGGGAGCTGTTTTTT. Amino acid sequence: CASSVQGTDGELFF.

The chain employs TRBV5-4 and TRBJ1-1; TRBD1 is a possible D gene (5 bases). The germline V gene has CDR1 SGHNT and CDR2 YYREEE (reference sequence). CDR3 length: 15 residues. Trimming removed 0 bases from V and 1 base from J, with 10 bases in between. In DNA, the CDR3 is TGTGCCAGCAGCTTGGGGGACCTCAAGAACACTGAAGCTTTCTTT. Translation gives CASSLGDLKNTEAFF.

The J gene is TRBJ2-7, the V gene TRBV29-1, with D perhaps TRBD1 (6 bases). The CDR3 runs 15 residues. CDR1 and CDR2 from the germline V gene are SQVTM and ANQGSEA. Trimming removed 4 bases at V and 4 bases at J, with 20 bases between. The CDR3 reads CSVGLLDRGPYEQYF. In DNA form, the CDR3 reads TGCAGCGTTGGACTACTGGACAGAGGGCCTTACGAGCAGTACTTC.

The gene calls are TRBV18 and TRBJ1-6; D is unclear. Trimming pared 6 bases from V and 3 bases from J, leaving 6 bases between. Per germline, CDR1 KGHSH and CDR2 LQKENI. The CDR3 runs 13 residues. The CDR3 nucleotides read TGTGCCAGCTCGCTTGACTATAATTCACCCCTCCACTTT. Amino acid sequence: CASSLDYNSPLHF.

The chain links TRBV5-4 to TRBJ1-4; 8 nucleotides line up with TRBD1. After removal of 3 bases from V and 5 bases from J, the junction contained 9 bases not matched to a gene. CDR1 and CDR2 from the germline V gene are SGHNT and YYREEE (reference sequence). CDR3 length equals 16 residues. As DNA, the CDR3 is TGTGCCAGCAGCTCGGGAGGGCAGGGGGCAAATGAAAAACTGTTTTTT. It is translated as CASSSGGQGANEKLFF.